This TCR beta chain was captured in a study of T cell responses to AZD1222 COVID-19 vaccine (dated by TCRdb to about 2021). The study in broad terms: TCR sequencing was performed for 230 to 250 trial participants, of whom 200 to 210 were given two doses of AZD1222 and some 26 were given two doses of MenACWY control vaccine. Trial participants were enrolled into age subgroups of 18-55, 56-69 and 70-plus years, which contained roughly 150, 30 and 60 TCR-sequenced participants, respectively.

The paper as a whole reports these results and caveats: A significant rise in spike-specific TCR breadth and depth was observed after two AZD1222 doses relative to day 0 and relative to MenACWY recipients. Conclusions about previously exposed vaccinees are limited, since just a handful of AZD1222 recipients were seropositive for SARS-CoV-2 at baseline. Most participants were white British and females outnumbered males, and the authors suggested that clonal diversity may have been underestimated. Reportedly, almost half of the unique spike-specific TCRs recognized epitopes lying outside the regions that are mutated in the B.1.351 and B.1.1.7 variants. The 56-69-year group was small, and its depth increase did not reach significance, likely because of low power. CD4 TCRs associated with the vaccine covered the entire spike protein, and the dominant responses were in regions 160-218 and 743-854. Because no samples from the day 14 peak response were available, repertoires could be characterized only after the peak T cell response.

The time point label, as the study defines it: about 28 days (+/-7) after the second vaccine dose. AZD1222 recipients given second doses at about 4 weeks or at about 12 weeks were pooled, since spike-specific TCR depth and breadth were not found to differ between the two schedules. Vaccinee samples were obtained from the UK trials COV001 and COV002, which included a single-blind randomized controlled phase 2/3 trial of AZD1222 (ChAdOx1 nCoV-19) in healthy adults. Trial participant PBMC samples were collected at day 0 and day 28 after the second dose for TCRbeta chain sequencing. The germline V gene specifies MNHEY as CDR1 and SVGAGI as CDR2. Including cysteine and phenylalanine, the CDR3 has 15 amino acids. This entry keeps only the CDR3 DNA: 45 bases, framed from base 1. V and J lose 4 bases and 4 bases, and a span of 13 bases separates them. Comment on this clone: Its target antigen remains unknown. Base qualities are not provided; no much larger clone lies one nucleotide away.

The CDR3 regions of human TCRbeta chains were subjected to immunosequencing. Processing in the source paper ran as follows. TCRs in the repertoires were matched against a reference library of SARS-CoV-2-specific TCRs that had been generated with the MIRA antigen-specificity platform. Breadth was defined as the fraction of unique TCRs that were SARS-CoV-2-associated. Depth was defined as the fraction of total T cells that were SARS-CoV-2-associated. Using the MIRA data, each spike-specific TCR was assigned both to the spike region to which the TCR was reactive and to a CD4 or CD8 class. Log10-transformed breadth and depth values were compared by one-way ANOVA with Sidak's multiple comparisons tests. The immuneACCESS repertoire file appears here via TCRdb, limited to in-frame rearrangements. These files lack a portion of the clones; in checked studies, under half of the deficit traces to unresolved V genes, and the cause of the others is not known. That table supplies the V and J calls and clone size; D and trimming were determined from the DNA. This sample gives about 84,000 clones in total; approximately 83% of them show up just once. About 12% of the sample is taken by the ten largest.

Specimen: peripheral blood, collected 28 days after the second AZD1222 dose. The receptor comes from an adult who received the AZD1222 COVID-19 vaccine. The rearranged segments are TRBV6-5 and TRBJ1-4; a weak D assignment points to TRBD1 (5 bases agree). The DNA sequence is TGTGCCAGCAGTTTAGGCGCAGGGTTTAATGAAAAACTGTTTTTT. This is translated as CASSLGAGFNEKLFF.